Presented here are 27 T cell receptor beta chains from one specimen sequenced in a study of CD8+ T cells in alopecia areata. Extraction of RNA preceded its reverse transcription into cDNA, which served as the sequencing template. Repertoires were generated with immunoSEQ multiplex PCR, while TCRdb's copy carries only in-frame clones and drops some. The sample has about 130,000 clones; around 49% are singletons. The input for sequencing was CD8+ T cells sorted from blood, taken at week 0. All receptors derive from a human donor with alopecia areata.

Comment on this clone: This likely reflects a read error, since a far larger clone is one base away. This chain uses TRBV2 with TRBJ2-3, with 7 bases fitting TRBD2. Trimming took 3 bases from V and 1 from J; bases not matched to a gene: 1. CDR1 SNHLY and CDR2 FYNNEI come from the germline V gene. CDR3 size: 14 residues. The CDR3 protein is CASSDRGGTDTQYF. The CDR3 coding sequence is TGTGCCAGCAGTGACCGGGGGGGCACAGATACGCAGTATTTT.

This clone has only a few counts. The V and J genes are TRBV2 and TRBJ1-2, with TRBD1 matching 9 bases. CDR1 SNHLY and CDR2 FYNNEI come from the germline V gene. The V gene end was trimmed by 7 bases and the J gene end by 2 bases; junction bases not matched to a gene: 5. The CDR3 extends over 14 amino acids. CDR3 loop: CASTPDRGNYGYTF. The DNA of the CDR3 is TGTGCCAGCACCCCGGACAGGGGAAACTATGGCTACACCTTC.

The V and J genes are TRBV6-5 and TRBJ1-2; possibly TRBD1 for D (6 bases). This CDR3 comprises 15 residues. V was cut by 5 bases and J by 1 base, with 14 bases left in between. Germline-derived CDR1 and CDR2 are MNHEY and SVGAGI. CDR3 loop: CASSVDSSNNYGYTF. The CDR3 coding sequence is TGTGCCAGCAGTGTGGACAGTTCGAATAACTATGGCTACACCTTC.

V and J are TRBV7-9 and TRBJ2-3, with 15 bases fitting TRBD2. The CDR3 sequence is 17 residues long. V shed 5 bases, J shed 1 base, and the junction held 4 bases outside the gene matches. Germline V lookup: CDR1 SEHNR, CDR2 FQNEAQ (reference sequence). For the CDR3, the DNA is TGTGCCAGCAGCCCAGGACTAGCGGGGGGGGGCACAGATACGCAGTATTTT. It translates to CASSPGLAGGGTDTQYF.

This clone was detected only a few times. The chain has TRBV7-9 and TRBJ2-3, with D perhaps TRBD2 (5 bases). The CDR3 has 13 residues. CDR1 is SEHNR and CDR2 is FQNEAQ in the germline V gene (reference sequence). Deletions cut 4 bases from V and 2 bases from J, with 7 bases between. In nucleotides, the CDR3 is TGTGCCAGCAGCTCGGGGATCACAGATACGCAGTATTTT. Translating it yields CASSSGITDTQYF.

This clone was seen more than once but under ten times. The chain is built from TRBV11-2 and TRBJ2-7; D call uncertain. CDR1 is SGHAT, CDR2 FQNNGV, per germline. CDR3 length equals 13 residues. V was trimmed by 2 bases and J by 0 bases, leaving 5 bases between them. The CDR3 here is CASSLQSSYEQYF. Here the CDR3 DNA reads TGTGCCAGCAGCTTACAGAGCTCCTACGAGCAGTACTTC.

This clone came up a few times. This CDR3 reads CASSLTGMEAFF. The CDR3 nucleotides are TGTGCCAGCAGTTTGACAGGGATGGAAGCTTTCTTT. J is TRBJ1-1 and V is TRBV6-6, with 7 bases that match TRBD1. Germline V gives CDR1 MNHNY, CDR2 SVGAGI (reference sequence). The V gene end was trimmed by 4 bases and the J gene end by 8 bases; junction bases not matched to a gene: 4. The CDR3 extends over 12 amino acids.

The V call is TRBV7-9, the J call TRBJ2-5; possibly TRBD2 for D (8 bases). The length of the CDR3 is 15 residues. Deletions cut 5 bases from V and 4 bases from J, with 17 bases between. Germline CDR1 and CDR2: SEHNR and FQNEAQ (reference sequence). This CDR3 reads CASSAGRGLRETQYF. The CDR3 coding sequence is TGTGCCAGCAGCGCCGGGAGGGGGCTGCGAGAGACCCAGTACTTC. Full variable domain (outside the CDR3, taken from reference TRBV7-9 and TRBJ2-5): DTGVSQNPRHKITKRGQNVTFRCDPISEHNRLYWYRQTLGQGPEFLTYFQNEAQLEKSRLLSDRFSAERPKGSFSTLEIQRTEQGDSAMYLCASSAGRGLRETQYFGPGTRLLVL.

This clone was detected only a few times. The chain carries TRBV29-1 and TRBJ2-2; D uncertain. Germline V gives CDR1 SQVTM, CDR2 ANQGSEA. The CDR3 extends over 12 amino acids. V dropped 3 bases and J dropped 3 bases, with 5 bases sitting between them. CDR3 DNA sequence: TGCAGCGTTGAGGCTTACACCGGGGAGCTGTTTTTT. Its translation: CSVEAYTGELFF.

The chain uses TRBV11-2 and TRBJ2-5; 8 nucleotides agree with TRBD1. CDR1 is SGHAT, CDR2 FQNNGV, per germline. This CDR3 has 16 amino acids. Trimming removed 4 bases from V and 1 base from J; junction bases left unmatched: 8. As DNA, the CDR3 is TGTGCCAGCAGCTCTCGACAGGGGCCTTCCCAAGAGACCCAGTACTTC. Its protein is CASSSRQGPSQETQYF.

This clone occurred a few times. The chain has TRBV29-1 and TRBJ1-1; a possible D gene is TRBD1 (6 bases). The germline gives CDR1 SQVTM, CDR2 ANQGSEA. The CDR3 extends over 12 amino acids. V was cut by 4 bases and J by 5 bases, with 11 bases left in between. The CDR3 DNA sequence: TGCAGCGTTGTCGGGGGGCGAACTGAAGCTTTCTTT. Protein product: CSVVGGRTEAFF. Full variable domain (remainder filled in from reference TRBV29-1 and TRBJ1-1): SAVISQKPSRDICQRGTSLTIQCQVDSQVTMMFWYRQQPGQSLTLIATANQGSEATYESGFVIDKFPISRPNLTFSTLTVSNMSPEDSSIYLCSVVGGRTEAFFGQGTRLTVV.

This sequence joins TRBV10-3 and TRBJ2-5; tentatively, D is TRBD2 (6 bases). The CDR3 sequence is 13 residues long. Germline V gene data show CDR1 as ENHRY and CDR2 as SYGVKD. Trimming took 6 bases from V and 5 from J, leaving 13 bases between them. The CDR3 DNA is TGTGCCATCAGCCGACTAGTCTCTGAGACCCAGTACTTC. Protein sequence: CAISRLVSETQYF.

This clone has at least ten counts. The V call is TRBV6-4, the J call TRBJ2-3; 9 bases fit TRBD1. The germline V gene encodes CDR1 MRHNA and CDR2 SNTAGT. CDR3 size: 15 residues. Losses at the gene ends were 0 bases for V and 4 bases for J; bases not matched to a gene: 2. The CDR3 loop reads CASSDSRQGADTQYF. The CDR3 DNA sequence: TGTGCCAGCAGTGACTCGAGACAGGGGGCAGATACGCAGTATTTT.

About this clone: Other DNA sequences from this sample encode an identical CDR3 as well. The rearrangement joins TRBV7-9 to TRBJ2-7, with D perhaps given as TRBD1 or TRBD2 (5 bases each). The ends were cut back, 5 bases at V and 4 bases at J, with 15 bases in the middle. The germline gives CDR1 SEHNR, CDR2 FQNEAQ (reference sequence). This CDR3 spans 14 amino acids. The DNA of the CDR3 is TGTGCCAGCAGCCTAGGGACGGAAAATTACGAGCAGTACTTC. Its translation: CASSLGTENYEQYF.

The rearrangement joins TRBV7-3 to TRBJ2-1, with 7 bases aligning to TRBD2. This CDR3 is 12 amino acids long. V lost 4 bases to trimming and J lost 6 bases; unmatched junction nucleotides: 0. Germline lookup yields CDR1 SGHTA and CDR2 FQGTGA. CDR3 protein: CASSWGGNEQFF. CDR3 nucleotides: TGTGCCAGCAGCTGGGGGGGCAATGAGCAGTTCTTC.

The chain couples TRBV29-1 to TRBJ1-1; D not resolved. The CDR3 is 14 amino acids. Germline assignment: CDR1 SQVTM and CDR2 ANQGSEA. With 1 base removed from V and 3 bases from J, the gap between germline ends came to 12 bases. Here the CDR3 DNA reads TGCAGCGTTGAAGCAAGACTAATGGACACTGAAGCTTTCTTT. The encoded protein is CSVEARLMDTEAFF.

The V gene is TRBV15, the J gene TRBJ2-7; D remains ambiguous. Trimming took 1 base from V and 2 from J, leaving 15 bases between them. The V gene's germline CDR1 is LNHNV and CDR2 YYDKDF (reference sequence). CDR3 size: 16 residues. CDR3 protein: CATSRGQSDGPYEQYF. The CDR3 DNA sequence: TGTGCCACCAGCAGAGGTCAGTCCGATGGGCCCTACGAGCAGTACTTC.

The chain uses TRBV5-1 and TRBJ2-1; 7 positions agree with TRBD1. CDR3 length: 14 residues. Germline assignment: CDR1 SGHRS and CDR2 YFSETQ. V lost 5 bases, J lost 5 bases, and 7 bases stayed unmatched. CDR3 DNA sequence: TGCGCCAGCAGTCCGGGACAGCCAAACAATGAGCAGTTCTTC. It is translated as CASSPGQPNNEQFF.

The chain carries TRBV11-2 and TRBJ1-1; 9 bases agree with TRBD1. CDR3 size: 14 residues. V lost 5 bases and J lost 11; bases outside the gene matches: 12. From germline, CDR1 is SGHAT and CDR2 FQNNGV. The CDR3 DNA sequence: TGTGCCAGCAGCCCCGGGACAGGGATGAACTGGGCTTTCTTT. It encodes CASSPGTGMNWAFF.

The genes are TRBV7-2 and TRBJ2-3; D not certain. V gave up 4 bases and J gave up 6 bases, with 11 bases separating them. The V gene's germline CDR1 is SGHTA and CDR2 FQGNSA. CDR3 length: 13 residues. DNA for the CDR3: TGTGCCAGCAGCTCCACTCCTACTGATACGCAGTATTTT. It codes for CASSSTPTDTQYF.

The chain uses TRBV30 and TRBJ2-3; D tentatively reads TRBD1 or TRBD2 (5 bases each). From germline, CDR1 is GTSNPN and CDR2 SVGIG (reference sequence). V shed 3 bases and J shed 4 bases, with 14 bases lying between them. The CDR3 is 14 amino acids. CDR3 DNA sequence: TGTGCCTGGAGGTATGGGGCGGGTGCAGATACGCAGTATTTT. Translation gives CAWRYGAGADTQYF.

This clone showed up just a few times. The chain couples TRBV27 to TRBJ2-7, with D uncertain. CDR1 is MNHEY, CDR2 SMNVEV, per germline (reference sequence). V was cut by 0 bases and J by 0 bases, with 6 bases left in between. This CDR3 has 14 amino acids. CDR3 protein: CASSLSGSSYEQYF. The CDR3 nucleotides are TGTGCCAGCAGTTTATCAGGCAGCTCCTACGAGCAGTACTTC.

The chain combines TRBV27 with TRBJ1-5; D might be TRBD1 (5 bases). The V gene's germline CDR1 is MNHEY and CDR2 SMNVEV (reference sequence). The CDR3 is 14 residues long. V dropped 6 bases and J dropped 8 bases, with 17 bases sitting between them. The chain's CDR3 is CASSLAGTGKPQHF. In nucleotides, the CDR3 is TGTGCCAGCAGCCTAGCTGGGACCGGGAAGCCCCAGCATTTT.

For the CDR3, the DNA is TGCAGCGTTGAGAGCTGGGCCTCAACAACCGGGGAGCTGTTTTTT. It yields the protein CSVESWASTTGELFF. The rearrangement links TRBV29-1 to TRBJ2-2; D gene unclear. This CDR3 has 15 residues. Trimming pared 3 bases from V and 5 bases from J, leaving 16 bases between. Germline CDR1 and CDR2: SQVTM and ANQGSEA.

The chain employs TRBV30 and TRBJ1-6; a weak D match, TRBD1 (6 bases). The CDR3 extends over 15 amino acids. Between the trimmed V and J ends, which lost 0 bases and 7 bases, there was a span of 13 bases. Germline V gene sequence: CDR1 GTSNPN, CDR2 SVGIG (reference sequence). The DNA for the CDR3 is TGTGCCTGGAGTGTATGGGGACAAGGGAATTCACCCCTCCACTTT. It encodes CAWSVWGQGNSPLHF.

The chain recombines TRBV11-3 with TRBJ2-5, with a tentative D call TRBD1 (6 bases). The germline gives CDR1 SGHNT, CDR2 YENEEA. This CDR3 region has 15 residues. Trimming removed 4 bases from V and 2 bases from J, with 14 bases in between. The chain's CDR3 is CASSYHRAIQETQYF. In DNA, the CDR3 is TGTGCCAGCAGCTACCACAGGGCGATACAAGAGACCCAGTACTTC.

The chain links TRBV30 to TRBJ2-1; D unresolved. The CDR3 spans 13 residues. Germline-derived CDR1 and CDR2 are GTSNPN and SVGIG (reference sequence). Trimming shortened V by 0 bases and J by 7 bases, and 10 bases separated the two germline ends. DNA for the CDR3: TGTGCCTGGAGTGTACTCCAAGGGAATGAGCAGTTCTTC. Amino acid sequence: CAWSVLQGNEQFF.